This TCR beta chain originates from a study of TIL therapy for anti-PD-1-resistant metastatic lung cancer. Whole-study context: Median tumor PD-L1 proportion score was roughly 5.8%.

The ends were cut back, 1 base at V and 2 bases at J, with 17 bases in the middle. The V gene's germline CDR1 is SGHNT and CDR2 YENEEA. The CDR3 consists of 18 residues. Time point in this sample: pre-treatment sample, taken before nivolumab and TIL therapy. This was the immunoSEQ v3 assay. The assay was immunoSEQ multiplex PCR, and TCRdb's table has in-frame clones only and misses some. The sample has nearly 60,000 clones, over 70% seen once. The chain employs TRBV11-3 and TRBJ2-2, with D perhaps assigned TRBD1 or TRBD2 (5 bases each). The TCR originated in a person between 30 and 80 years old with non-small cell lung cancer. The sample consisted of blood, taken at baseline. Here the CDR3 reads CASSLGDGIKGNTGELFF. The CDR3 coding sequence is TGTGCCAGCAGCTTAGGGGACGGTATAAAGGGTAACACCGGGGAGCTGTTTTTT.